This entry lists 23 T cell receptor beta chains sequenced from one sample in a study of tumor-infiltrating lymphocytes in oesophageal squamous cell carcinoma. Using its own MiXCR run on the PCR reads, TCRdb lists one record per CDR3 protein. The data contain around 11,000 distinct CDR3 sequences, around 51% of them seen just once; the ten biggest clones take up roughly a quarter. Input material: esophageal tumor tissue. All receptors come from a male donor with esophageal squamous cell carcinoma.

This clonotype was observed at least ten times. V gene TRBV18 combines with J gene TRBJ2-3; D may be TRBD2 (6 bases). Trimming took off 3 bases at V and 4 bases at J, with 20 bases between the two ends. Germline values: CDR1 KGHSH, CDR2 LQKENI. This CDR3 is 17 amino acids long. Written as DNA, the CDR3 is TGTGCCAGCTCACCCCGAGGATTGGGAGGAGTCCCAGATACGCAGTATTTT. Its translation is CASSPRGLGGVPDTQYF.

The chain is built from TRBV6-1 and TRBJ2-3; D is uncertain. The DNA end lines up better with TRBJ2-7; the J call may be wrong. Looked up from germline, CDR1 is MNHNS and CDR2 is SASEGT. The CDR3 totals 15 residues. CDR3 loop: CASSEARNVAYEQYF. CDR3 coding DNA: TGTGCCAGCAGTGAAGCGCGAAATGTAGCCTACGAGCAGTACTTC.

V gene TRBV28 combines with J gene TRBJ2-1; no definite D call. This CDR3 contains 15 residues. V lost 4 bases and J lost 0, with 10 bases in between. Looked up from germline, CDR1 is MDHEN and CDR2 is SYDVKM. The CDR3 is CASSSGWSSYNEQFF. Written as DNA, the CDR3 is TGTGCCAGCAGTTCCGGCTGGAGCTCCTACAATGAGCAGTTCTTC.

Regarding this clonotype: An end of the junction differs from the germline gene, which may be a read error. The CDR3 DNA sequence: TGTGCTAGCAGCTTCGCTGAGGGAGACAAGCAGTACTTC. This translates into CASSFAEGDKQYF. The V gene is TRBV7-6, the J gene TRBJ2-7; a possible D gene is TRBD2 (5 bases). The germline V gene has CDR1 SGHVS and CDR2 FNYEAQ. The CDR3 loop spans 13 amino acids.

This sequence joins TRBV12-3 or TRBV12-4 and TRBJ2-7; D perhaps matches TRBD2 (6 bases). The J call may be in error: the DNA end matches TRBJ2-1 better. The CDR3 has 15 residues. This CDR3 is CASSPGAGTYNEQFF. In nucleotides, the CDR3 is TGTGCCAGCAGCCCCGGTGCGGGGACCTACAATGAGCAGTTCTTC.

V is TRBV12-5 and J is TRBJ2-1, with 10 bases fitting TRBD1. With the DNA end fitting TRBJ2-5 better, the J assignment may be wrong. The CDR3 sequence is 15 residues long. Germline V gives CDR1 LGHNT, CDR2 FRNRAP. The CDR3 loop reads CASGLGTGEGETQYF. CDR3 DNA sequence: TGTGCTAGTGGTTTAGGGACAGGGGAAGGCGAGACCCAGTACTTC.

Details on this clonotype: At one end, the junction sequence differs from germline, possibly due to a read error. V gene TRBV5-4 combines with J gene TRBJ2-4, with 8 bases aligning to TRBD1. Germline CDR1 is SGHNT and CDR2 is YYREEE (reference sequence). This CDR3 has 15 residues. Here the CDR3 DNA reads TGCGCCAGCAGCCAGGGGGCTAGGGCCAAAAACATTCAGTACTTC. This codes for CASSQGARAKNIQYF.

By sample fraction, this clonotype is medium-sized. This chain connects TRBV7-2 to TRBJ1-5, with 8 bases that match TRBD1. Germline V lookup: CDR1 SGHTA, CDR2 FQGNSA. V was pared by 5 bases and J by 8 bases, with 5 bases of the junction left unmatched. This CDR3 region has 13 residues. CDR3 sequence (DNA): TGTGCCAGCAGCCCAGGGGGCTGGGAGCCCCAGCATTTT. It yields the protein CASSPGGWEPQHF.

This chain links TRBV7-6 with TRBJ2-7; perhaps TRBD1 as D (6 bases). CDR3 length equals 15 residues. Germline V gene data show CDR1 as SGHVS and CDR2 as FNYEAQ. The V end was cut by 5 bases, the J end by 3 bases, with 17 bases between. This CDR3 is CASSGEGGSNYEQYF. CDR3 DNA: TGTGCCAGCAGCGGCGAAGGGGGTAGTAACTACGAGCAGTACTTC.

This clonotype showed up just a few times. The chain joins TRBV5-6 to TRBJ1-3, with D unresolved. The CDR3 extends over 14 amino acids. The V gene's germline CDR1 is SGHDT and CDR2 YYEEEE. The V and J ends lost 2 bases and 1 base respectively, with 7 bases between them. The CDR3 region has the DNA TGTGCCAGCAGCTTAGCATTTTCTGGAAACACCATATATTTT. It specifies CASSLAFSGNTIYF.

This clonotype was seen many times. The chain is built from TRBV7-6 and TRBJ2-7; no clear D. The CDR3 totals 13 residues. Germline V gene data show CDR1 as SGHVS and CDR2 as FNYEAQ. The V gene lost 1 base and the J gene lost 3 bases, with 7 bases spanning the gap. The CDR3 loop reads CASSLVLSYEQYF. The CDR3 DNA sequence: TGTGCCAGCAGCTTAGTTCTAAGCTACGAGCAGTACTTC.

For the CDR3, the DNA is TGTGCCAGCAGCTTCTTAGCGGGAGGGCCGTTGAGCTCCTACAATGAGCAGTTCTTC. Amino acids: CASSFLAGGPLSSYNEQFF. The chain is built from TRBV7-3 and TRBJ2-1; 11 bases match TRBD2. The germline V gene has CDR1 SGHTA and CDR2 FQGTGA. Germline trimming cut 3 bases from V and 0 bases from J; bases unmatched to any gene: 10. This CDR3 comprises 19 residues. Full variable domain (missing parts from reference TRBV7-3 and TRBJ2-1): GAGVSQTPSNKVTEKGKYVELRCDPISGHTALYWYRQSLGQGPEFLIYFQGTGAADDSGLPNDRFFAVRPEGSVSTLKIQRTERGDSAVYLCASSFLAGGPLSSYNEQFFGPGTRLTVL.

The rearrangement uses TRBV7-2 and TRBJ2-2; the D gene is possibly TRBD2 (6 bases). Germline values: CDR1 SGHTA, CDR2 FQGNSA. Trimming removed 2 bases from V and 3 bases from J, with 7 bases in between. CDR3 size: 14 residues. The CDR3 protein is CASSLLAYTGELFF. Written as DNA, the CDR3 is TGTGCCAGCAGCTTACTAGCGTACACCGGGGAGCTGTTTTTT.

This chain uses TRBV12-3 or TRBV12-4 with TRBJ2-7; a possible D gene is TRBD2 (6 bases). The better agreement between TRBJ2-1 and the DNA end casts doubt on the J call. The CDR3 covers 13 residues. In DNA, the CDR3 is TGTGCCAGCAGTTTATGGGGGGTCAATGAGCAGTTCTTC. Protein: CASSLWGVNEQFF.

The chain couples TRBV7-8 to TRBJ2-5; 10 bases fit TRBD2. This CDR3 comprises 16 residues. The V and J ends lost 3 bases and 2 bases, in that order; junction bases with no gene match: 6. Germline loops: CDR1 SGHVS, CDR2 FQNEAQ. CDR3 protein: CASSLYSSGRQETQYF. Written as DNA, the CDR3 is TGTGCCAGCAGCTTGTATTCTAGCGGGAGACAAGAGACCCAGTACTTC.

V usage is TRBV7-2 and J usage is TRBJ2-4; 9 bases line up with TRBD2. The CDR3 contains 16 residues. CDR1 and CDR2 from the germline V gene are SGHTA and FQGNSA. V trimming: 5 bases; J trimming: 8 bases; junction bases outside the gene matches: 13. The CDR3 region is CASSLQGGRAADIQYF. The CDR3 DNA reads TGTGCCAGCAGCCTCCAGGGCGGGAGGGCGGCGGACATTCAGTACTTC.

This clonotype was picked up many times. Being one base from a much bigger clone, this may be a read error. CDR3 DNA sequence: TGTGCCACCCTTGGGGCGGAGAGCTCCTACAATGAGCAGTACTTC. It is translated as CATLGAESSYNEQYF. The V call is TRBV6-1, the J call TRBJ2-1; D may be TRBD1 (5 bases). The J call may be faulty, since TRBJ2-7 better matches the DNA end. Germline V gives CDR1 MNHNS, CDR2 SASEGT. The CDR3 covers 15 residues.

This sequence joins TRBV7-3 and TRBJ2-3; the D gene is possibly TRBD1 (5 bases). CDR1 is SGHTA and CDR2 is FQGTGA in the germline V gene. This CDR3 comprises 12 residues. Trimming cost V 5 bases and J 6 bases, with 9 bases left between them. CDR3 sequence reads: CASSPQGDTQYF. CDR3 DNA sequence: TGTGCCAGCAGCCCGCAGGGTGATACGCAGTATTTT.

The rearrangement uses TRBV28 and TRBJ2-1; perhaps TRBD2 as D (5 bases). The J call may be wrong; the DNA end is better matched by TRBJ2-7. The CDR3 totals 12 residues. The germline CDR1 and CDR2 sequences are MDHEN and SYDVKM. The CDR3 loop reads CASSLRGYEQYF. The CDR3 DNA reads as TGTGCCAGCAGTTTACGGGGCTACGAGCAGTACTTC.

The genes are TRBV7-6 and TRBJ2-3; 11 bases map to TRBD2. J gave up 4 bases and V 5 bases, and 2 bases lay outside the gene matches. This CDR3 has 14 amino acids. Germline V gene lookup returns CDR1 SGHVS and CDR2 FNYEAQ. The CDR3 loop is CASSTSGGSDTQYF. CDR3 nucleotide sequence: TGTGCCAGCAGCACTAGCGGGGGATCAGATACGCAGTATTTT. Full variable domain (outside the CDR3, taken from reference TRBV7-6 and TRBJ2-3): GAGVSQSPRYKVTKRGQDVALRCDPISGHVSLYWYRQALGQGPEFLTYFNYEAQQDKSGLPNDRFSAERPEGSISTLTIQRTEQRDSAMYRCASSTSGGSDTQYFGPGTRLTVL.

In its sample, this clonotype was seen once. J is TRBJ1-1 and V is TRBV11-2; the D is unclear. The V gene's germline CDR1 is SGHAT and CDR2 FQNNGV. CDR3 length equals 14 residues. The germline V and J ends were trimmed by 3 bases and 1 base, with 9 bases remaining between them. The CDR3: CASSLGKPNTEAFF. The DNA for the CDR3 is TGTGCCAGCAGCTTGGGGAAACCGAACACTGAAGCTTTCTTT.

This clonotype is medium-sized in the sample. The rearrangement joins TRBV10-3 to TRBJ2-6; D remains ambiguous. Deletions cut 2 bases from V and 0 bases from J, with 8 bases between. The V gene's germline CDR1 is ENHRY and CDR2 SYGVKD. The CDR3 covers 16 residues. The CDR3 spells CAISEIETSGANVLTF. The CDR3 region has the DNA TGTGCCATCAGTGAGATCGAGACCTCTGGGGCCAACGTCCTGACTTTC.

This clonotype showed up many times. The chain uses TRBV6-1 and TRBJ2-7; 8 bases fit TRBD2. V was pared by 1 base and J by 1 base, with 3 bases of the junction left unmatched. The CDR3 runs to 15 residues. Germline V gene data show CDR1 as MNHNS and CDR2 as SASEGT. The chain's CDR3 is CASSEGAGASYEQYF. The CDR3 region has the DNA TGTGCCAGCAGTGAAGGAGCGGGAGCATCCTACGAGCAGTACTTC.